The sequence of this T cell receptor (beta chain) was determined in a study of T cells in Graves' hyperthyroidism and ophthalmopathy. The CDR3 is 14 residues long. Deletions cut 6 bases from V and 0 bases from J, with 11 bases between. Many counts were recorded for this clonotype. The antigen is unknown. Amplification of TCR beta CDR3 regions used RNA as the template. HTBI primers were employed in a first-round RT-PCR of the TCR CDR3. TCRdb fed the multiplex PCR reads into MiXCR, producing one record per CDR3 protein. The sample records roughly 380,000 distinct CDR3 sequences, about a sixth being singletons. The study included ophthalmopathy patients with Clinical Activity Score at least 3, NOSPECS grade at least 4 and duration under 3 months. Overall study findings and caveats: Separation of ophthalmopathy from stable hyperthyroidism was achieved by a 13 V-J model. Ophthalmopathy prediction by the model preceded onset by a median about 6.8 months.

The rearrangement joins TRBV12-3 or TRBV12-4 to TRBJ1-1, with a tentative D call TRBD1 (5 bases). The TCR comes from a middle-aged woman with Graves' ophthalmopathy. Sample: blood. The DNA for the CDR3 is TGTGCCAGCAGGCCGGGACGGCTGAACACTGAAGCTTTCTTT. Translating gives CASRPGRLNTEAFF.